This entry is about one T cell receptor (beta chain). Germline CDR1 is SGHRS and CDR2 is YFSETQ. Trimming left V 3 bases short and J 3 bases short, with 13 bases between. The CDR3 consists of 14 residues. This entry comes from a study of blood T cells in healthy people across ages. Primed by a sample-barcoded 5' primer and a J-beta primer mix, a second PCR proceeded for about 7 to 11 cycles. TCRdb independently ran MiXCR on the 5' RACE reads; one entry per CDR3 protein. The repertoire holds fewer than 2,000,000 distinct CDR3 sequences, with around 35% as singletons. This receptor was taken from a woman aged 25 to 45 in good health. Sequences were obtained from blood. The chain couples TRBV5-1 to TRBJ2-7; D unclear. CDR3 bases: TGCGCCAGCAGCTGTACGGGTCTCAGCTACGAGCAGTACTTC. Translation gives CASSCTGLSYEQYF. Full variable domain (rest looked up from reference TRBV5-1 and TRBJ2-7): KAGVTQTPRYLIKTRGQQVTLSCSPISGHRSVSWYQQTPGQGLQFLFEYFSETQRNKGNFPGRFSGRQFSNSRSEMNVSTLELGDSALYLCASSCTGLSYEQYFGPGTRLTVT.